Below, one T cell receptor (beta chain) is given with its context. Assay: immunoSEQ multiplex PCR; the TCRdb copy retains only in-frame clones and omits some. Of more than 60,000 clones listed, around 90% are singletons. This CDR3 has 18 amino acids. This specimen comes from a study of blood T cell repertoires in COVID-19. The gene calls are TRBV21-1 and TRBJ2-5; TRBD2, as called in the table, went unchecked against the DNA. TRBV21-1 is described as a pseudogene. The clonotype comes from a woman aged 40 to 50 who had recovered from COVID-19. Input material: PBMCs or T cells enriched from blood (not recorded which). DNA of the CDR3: TGTGCCAGCAGCCCTCCCCCCGGGACTAGCGGATCCCAAGAGACCCAGTACTTC. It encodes CASSPPPGTSGSQETQYF.